These 17 T cell receptor beta chains came from one sample sequenced in a study. Adaptor-ligated barcode primers were used to amplify TRBV12-4/TRBJ1-2 clonotypes. TCRdb ran MiXCR on the multiplex PCR reads and lists one entry per CDR3 protein. The sample carries roughly 2,500 distinct CDR3 sequences, more than 4% recorded once. The sequencing sample was made of naive CD4+ T cells sorted from blood. This sample's subset: naive CD4+ T cells, CD4+CD45RA+CD25-. These TCRs come from a female donor with breast cancer.

Many counts were recorded for this clonotype. This rearrangement joins TRBV12-3 or TRBV12-4 to TRBJ1-2; perhaps TRBD1 as D (6 bases). Trimming left V 3 bases short and J 6 bases short, with 11 bases between. The CDR3 contains 13 residues. The CDR3 loop reads CASSLAPGDGYTF. CDR3 nucleotides: TGTGCCAGCAGTTTGGCCCCAGGGGATGGCTACACCTTC.

This clonotype is categorized as medium-sized. The chain links TRBV12-3 or TRBV12-4 to TRBJ1-2; tentative D call: TRBD1 (5 bases). V lost 2 bases, J lost 5 bases, and 9 bases lay in between. The CDR3 has 13 residues. The CDR3 region has the DNA TGTGCCAGCAGTTTAATACAGGCGTATGGCTACACCTTC. This translates into CASSLIQAYGYTF.

This clonotype qualifies as medium-sized (0.01 to 0.1%). The chain couples TRBV12-3 or TRBV12-4 to TRBJ1-2, with D tentatively TRBD1 (5 bases). V lost 2 bases to trimming and J lost 2 bases, with 9 bases between them. The CDR3 has 14 amino acids. This chain's CDR3 is CASSLFRENYGYTF. The CDR3 DNA reads as TGTGCCAGCAGTTTATTCAGGGAGAACTATGGCTACACCTTC.

This clonotype is classed as medium-sized (0.01 to 0.1%). The chain recombines TRBV12-3 or TRBV12-4 with TRBJ1-2; D uncertain. The CDR3 runs 11 residues. Trimming pared 5 bases from V and 5 bases from J, leaving 6 bases between. This CDR3 is CASSPDYGYTF. The CDR3 DNA reads as TGTGCCAGCAGTCCCGATTATGGCTACACCTTC.

This clonotype is medium-sized in the sample. V gene TRBV12-3 or TRBV12-4 combines with J gene TRBJ1-2; D gene unclear. V gave up 1 base and J gave up 4 bases, with 10 bases separating them. The CDR3 loop spans 14 amino acids. The DNA of the CDR3 is TGTGCCAGCAGTTTAGATCGGAGACCCTATGGCTACACCTTC. The encoded protein is CASSLDRRPYGYTF.

This clonotype ranks as medium-sized. The chain couples TRBV12-3 or TRBV12-4 to TRBJ1-2; D not resolved. This CDR3 is 15 amino acids long. The V end was cut by 2 bases, the J end by 8 bases, with 18 bases between. As DNA, the CDR3 is TGTGCCAGCAGTTTATTTGGGCAGACTAACCGGGGCTACACCTTC. As protein: CASSLFGQTNRGYTF.

This clonotype is labeled as medium-sized (0.01 to 0.1%). V and J are TRBV12-3 or TRBV12-4 and TRBJ1-2; D is uncertain. CDR3 size: 14 residues. Trimming shortened V by 6 bases and J by 1 base, and 12 bases separated the two germline ends. The CDR3 coding sequence is TGTGCCAGCAGCCCTGGAGACCTTAACTATGGCTACACCTTC. It translates to CASSPGDLNYGYTF.

In its sample, this clonotype is medium-sized. The chain joins TRBV12-3 or TRBV12-4 to TRBJ1-2; unclear D gene. The V end lost 2 bases, the J end lost 4 bases, and 8 bases lay between the germline ends. The CDR3 covers 13 residues. Written as DNA, the CDR3 is TGTGCCAGCAGTTTACAAGAATCCTATGGCTACACCTTC. This gives the protein CASSLQESYGYTF.

This clonotype is medium-sized by share. The chain carries TRBV12-3 or TRBV12-4 and TRBJ1-2; TRBD1 is a possible D gene (5 bases). V was pared by 6 bases and J by 10 bases, with 18 bases between. This CDR3 has 13 residues. The CDR3 reads CASRRQLTQDYTF. Here the CDR3 DNA reads TGTGCCAGCAGGAGACAGCTTACACAGGACTACACCTTC.

This clonotype is medium-sized by share. The CDR3 loop reads CASSIWPTGDGGYGYTF. CDR3 DNA: TGTGCCAGCAGTATATGGCCCACAGGGGACGGTGGCTATGGCTACACCTTC. The genes are TRBV12-3 or TRBV12-4 and TRBJ1-2, with 7 bases that match TRBD1. The ends lost 5 bases at V and 4 bases at J; junction bases unmatched: 16. The CDR3 contains 17 residues.

This clonotype was seen more than once but under ten times. The chain recombines TRBV12-3 or TRBV12-4 with TRBJ1-2; 7 nucleotides align to TRBD1. The trim removed 5 bases at V and 0 bases at J, leaving 12 bases unmatched. CDR3 length: 17 amino acids. The CDR3 loop is CASSTRTGRRSNYGYTF. Written as DNA, the CDR3 is TGTGCCAGCAGTACCAGGACAGGCCGAAGGTCTAACTATGGCTACACCTTC.

In this sample, this clonotype is medium-sized. The rearrangement links TRBV12-3 or TRBV12-4 to TRBJ1-2, with 9 nucleotides matching TRBD1. CDR3 size: 18 residues. Trimming at V came to 3 bases and at J to 11 bases, leaving 22 bases not matched to a gene. CDR3 coding DNA: TGTGCCAGCAGTTTCGTCCTCGGACAGGGGTACTCATATTGTGAATACACCTTC. It codes for CASSFVLGQGYSYCEYTF.

In its sample, this clonotype is medium-sized (0.01 to 0.1%). V and J are TRBV12-3 or TRBV12-4 and TRBJ1-2, with TRBD1 as a possible D gene (5 bases). V was cut by 4 bases and J by 3 bases, with 9 bases left in between. This CDR3 has 13 residues. The CDR3: CASSSTTDYGYTF. The CDR3 DNA is TGTGCCAGCAGTTCGACGACAGACTATGGCTACACCTTC.

By its share, this clonotype is medium-sized. The V gene is TRBV12-3 or TRBV12-4, the J gene TRBJ1-2; the D gene is possibly TRBD1 (5 bases). V lost 2 bases to trimming and J lost 8 bases, with 9 bases between them. This CDR3 region has 12 residues. CDR3 sequence (DNA): TGTGCCAGCAGTTTACAGGGAGTAGGCTACACCTTC. It specifies CASSLQGVGYTF.

This clonotype is judged medium-sized (0.01 to 0.1%). The rearrangement uses TRBV12-3 or TRBV12-4 and TRBJ1-2; TRBD1 might be the D (6 bases). This CDR3 is 15 amino acids long. Deletions cut 6 bases from V and 4 bases from J, with 18 bases between. The CDR3 protein is CASRKTGLTSYGYTF. The CDR3 coding sequence is TGTGCCAGCAGGAAGACAGGCTTGACGAGCTATGGCTACACCTTC.

In its sample, this clonotype ranks as large. This chain connects TRBV12-3 or TRBV12-4 to TRBJ1-2; TRBD1 is a possible D gene (6 bases). The V end was cut by 6 bases, the J end by 3 bases, with 14 bases between. This CDR3 is built from 14 residues. The chain's CDR3 is CASRLGRQDYGYTF. DNA for the CDR3: TGTGCCAGCAGATTGGGCAGACAGGACTATGGCTACACCTTC.

By proportion, this clonotype is medium-sized. This rearrangement joins TRBV12-3 or TRBV12-4 to TRBJ1-2, with D possibly matching TRBD1 (6 bases). V was clipped by 5 bases and J by 2 bases, with 9 bases between them. There are 13 residues in the CDR3. The CDR3 coding sequence is TGTGCCAGCAGTCCTACAGGGAACTATGGCTACACCTTC. Encoded protein: CASSPTGNYGYTF.